This T cell receptor beta chain was sequenced for a study of T cells in Graves' hyperthyroidism and ophthalmopathy. Study information: At the time of initial diagnosis and before any treatment, peripheral blood was collected. Findings and caveats of the study: Separation of ophthalmopathy from stable hyperthyroidism was achieved by a 13 V-J model. Blood also held most thyroid clonotypes expanded beyond 0.001.

At least ten counts were recorded for this clonotype. Its antigen remains unidentified. There were TCR beta CDR3 regions amplified from RNA transcripts. A set of HTBI primers served as the primers for a first-round RT-PCR of the TCR CDR3. MiXCR, applied by TCRdb to the multiplex PCR reads, yields one record per CDR3 protein. The table records approximately 610,000 distinct CDR3 sequences, roughly 14% of them present only once. The authors took PBMCs from 7.5 to 10 ml fresh peripheral blood. This CDR3 comprises 16 residues. V was clipped by 3 bases and J by 4 bases; unmatched bases: 13. The germline CDR1 and CDR2 sequences are DFQATT and SNEGSKA (reference sequence).

This receptor was identified in a middle-aged woman with Graves' ophthalmopathy. V is TRBV20-1 and J is TRBJ1-2; 8 bases match TRBD1. The sequencing sample was made of blood. CDR3 coding DNA: TGCAGTGCTAGGTCGATACAGGGGGGCAGGGTCTATGGCTACACCTTC. It encodes CSARSIQGGRVYGYTF.